Listed below are T cell receptor beta chains from one sample, sequenced in a study of cytomegalovirus exposure and HLA in healthy donors. Using immunoSEQ multiplex PCR, the repertoire was profiled, and TCRdb retains in-frame clones only, with some absent. The table has some 140,000 clones, 60% to 80% seen once. The source material was PBMCs. Receptor source: a male donor in good health and CMV-seronegative. The CDR3 runs from the conserved cysteine through the conserved F or W. A D gene is named only where the DNA matches it firmly. Size is omitted from some rows. Given values are once, few, many or a class for expanded clones.

J: TRBJ2-3; size: .; D: .; V: TRBV7-9; CDR3: CASSLTGTDTQYF; DNA: TGTGCCAGCAGCTTAACGGGCACAGATACGCAGTATTTT
J: TRBJ1-2; size: .; D: .; V: TRBV10-3; CDR3: CAISDPGYGYTF; DNA: TGTGCCATCAGTGATCCGGGCTATGGCTACACCTTC
J: TRBJ2-7; size: .; D: TRBD2; V: TRBV18; CDR3: CASPPPVREGEQYF; DNA: TGTGCCAGCCCACCACCGGTCAGGGAGGGCGAGCAGTACTTC
J: TRBJ1-2; size: .; D: TRBD1; V: TRBV30; CDR3: CAWSTGGANYGYTF; DNA: TGTGCCTGGAGTACAGGGGGTGCGAACTATGGCTACACCTTC
J: TRBJ1-2; size: few; D: .; V: TRBV5-1; CDR3: CASSLGHDNYGYTF; DNA: TGCGCCAGCAGCTTGGGACACGATAACTATGGCTACACCTTC
J: TRBJ2-6; size: once; D: TRBD1; V: TRBV4-2; CDR3: CASSQDPARGSGANVLTF; DNA: TGTGCCAGCAGCCAAGATCCAGCCAGGGGGTCTGGGGCCAACGTCCTGACTTTC
J: TRBJ1-1; size: .; D: TRBD1; V: TRBV19; CDR3: CASSRWDRETEAFF; DNA: TGTGCCAGTAGTAGGTGGGACAGGGAAACTGAAGCTTTCTTT
J: TRBJ2-2; size: .; D: .; V: TRBV7-9; CDR3: CASRQRGSTGELFF; DNA: TGTGCCAGCAGGCAAAGGGGCAGTACCGGGGAGCTGTTTTTT
J: TRBJ1-5; size: .; D: .; V: TRBV27; CDR3: CASSLWWGRDQPQHF; DNA: TGTGCCAGCAGTTTATGGTGGGGGCGCGATCAGCCCCAGCATTTT
J: TRBJ1-1; size: .; D: .; V: TRBV25-1; CDR3: CASSETWGRGTEAFF; DNA: TGTGCCAGCAGTGAAACCTGGGGGAGGGGGACTGAAGCTTTCTTT
J: TRBJ2-1; size: .; D: TRBD1; V: TRBV6-1; CDR3: CASSEVGTGRNEQFF; DNA: TGTGCCAGCAGTGAAGTAGGGACAGGGAGGAATGAGCAGTTCTTC
J: TRBJ2-7; size: .; D: .; V: TRBV29-1; CDR3: CSVGDLDGEQYF; DNA: TGCAGCGTTGGTGATCTAGACGGTGAGCAGTACTTC
J: TRBJ2-3; size: .; D: TRBD1; V: TRBV7-2; CDR3: CASSPRQGRTDTQYF; DNA: TGTGCCAGCAGCCCTCGACAGGGGCGCACAGATACGCAGTATTTT
J: TRBJ1-6; size: .; D: .; V: TRBV4-3; CDR3: CASSQDPQGGHSPLHF; DNA: TGCGCCAGCAGCCAAGATCCCCAGGGAGGGCACTCACCCCTCCACTTT
J: TRBJ1-1; size: .; D: TRBD1; V: TRBV14; CDR3: CASSQQGARTEAFF; DNA: TGTGCCAGCAGTCAACAGGGGGCCCGGACTGAAGCTTTCTTT
J: TRBJ2-2; size: .; D: .; V: TRBV9; CDR3: CATSPGTGELFF; DNA: TGTGCCACTTCGCCGGGGACCGGGGAGCTGTTTTTT
J: TRBJ1-2; size: .; D: .; V: TRBV27; CDR3: CASSLQSSPRGGYTF; DNA: TGTGCCAGCAGCCTACAATCGTCGCCCCGGGGTGGCTACACCTTC
J: TRBJ2-5; size: few; D: TRBD1; V: TRBV11-2; CDR3: CASSLDRGRGETQYF; DNA: TGTGCCAGCAGCTTAGATCGGGGCAGGGGGGAGACCCAGTACTTC
J: TRBJ2-5; size: .; D: TRBD1; V: TRBV9; CDR3: CASSVGGQAETQYF; DNA: TGTGCCAGCAGCGTAGGGGGACAGGCAGAGACCCAGTACTTC
J: TRBJ2-3; size: .; D: .; V: TRBV29-1; CDR3: CSVDSTGGTDTQYF; DNA: TGCAGCGTTGATTCGACGGGGGGCACAGATACGCAGTATTTT